This T cell receptor beta chain was sequenced during a study of technical replicates of blood from several donors. Only in-frame clones appear in the TCRdb table, and some are missing; sequencing was by immunoSEQ multiplex PCR. The sample holds roughly 11,000 clones, approximately 94% seen once. Sequencing input: PBMCs. The source of this sequence is a human donor in good health.

DNA for the CDR3: TGTGCCACCGCGAACCCCCGGGACAGGGGGCCCTACGAGCAGTACTTC. It translates to CATANPRDRGPYEQYF. The chain employs TRBV10-3 and TRBJ2-7; 12 bases map to TRBD1. Germline CDR1 is ENHRY and CDR2 is SYGVKD. The CDR3 has 16 residues. V lost 10 bases to trimming and J lost 2 bases; unmatched junction nucleotides: 12.